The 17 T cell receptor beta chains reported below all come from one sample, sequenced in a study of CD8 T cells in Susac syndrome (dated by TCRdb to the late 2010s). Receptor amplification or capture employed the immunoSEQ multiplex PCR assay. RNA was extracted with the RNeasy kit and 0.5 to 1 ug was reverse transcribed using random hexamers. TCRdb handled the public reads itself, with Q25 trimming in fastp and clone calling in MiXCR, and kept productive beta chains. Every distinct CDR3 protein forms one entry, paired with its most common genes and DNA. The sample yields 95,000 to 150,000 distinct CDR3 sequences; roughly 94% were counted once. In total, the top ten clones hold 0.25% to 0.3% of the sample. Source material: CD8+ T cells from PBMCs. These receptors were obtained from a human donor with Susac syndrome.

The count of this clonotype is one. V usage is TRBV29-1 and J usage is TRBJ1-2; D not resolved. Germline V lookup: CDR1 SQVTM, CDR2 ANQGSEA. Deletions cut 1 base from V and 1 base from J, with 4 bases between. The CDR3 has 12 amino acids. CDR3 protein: CSVEGDNYGYTF. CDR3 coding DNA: TGCAGCGTTGAAGGGGATAACTATGGCTACACCTTC.

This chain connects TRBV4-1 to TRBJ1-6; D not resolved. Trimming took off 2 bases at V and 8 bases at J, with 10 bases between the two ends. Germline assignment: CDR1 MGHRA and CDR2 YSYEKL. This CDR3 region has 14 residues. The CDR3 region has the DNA TGCGCCAGCAGCCAACACGTCGGAGATTCACCCCTCCACTTT. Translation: CASSQHVGDSPLHF.

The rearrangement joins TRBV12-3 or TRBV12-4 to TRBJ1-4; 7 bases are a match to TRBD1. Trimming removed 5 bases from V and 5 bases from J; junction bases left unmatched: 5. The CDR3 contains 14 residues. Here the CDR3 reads CASSPTGTNEKLFF. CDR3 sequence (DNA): TGTGCCAGCAGTCCGACAGGGACCAATGAAAAACTGTTTTTT.

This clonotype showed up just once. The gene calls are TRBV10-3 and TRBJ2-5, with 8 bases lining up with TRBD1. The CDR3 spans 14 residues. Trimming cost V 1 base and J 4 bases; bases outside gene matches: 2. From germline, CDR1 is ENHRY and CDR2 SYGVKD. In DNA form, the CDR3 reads TGTGCCATCAGTGAGTTCCAGGGGGCAGAGACCCAGTACTTC. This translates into CAISEFQGAETQYF.

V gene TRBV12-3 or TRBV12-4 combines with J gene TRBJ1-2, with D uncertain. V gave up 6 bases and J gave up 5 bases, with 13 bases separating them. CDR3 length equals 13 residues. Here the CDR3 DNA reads TGTGCCAGCAGACCCGACCCCGAGTATGGCTACACCTTC. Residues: CASRPDPEYGYTF.

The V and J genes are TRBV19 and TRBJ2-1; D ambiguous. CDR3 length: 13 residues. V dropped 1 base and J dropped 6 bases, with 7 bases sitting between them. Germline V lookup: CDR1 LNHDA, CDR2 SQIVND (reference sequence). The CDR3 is CASSIGSTNEQFF. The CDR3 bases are TGTGCCAGTAGTATAGGATCGACCAATGAGCAGTTCTTC.

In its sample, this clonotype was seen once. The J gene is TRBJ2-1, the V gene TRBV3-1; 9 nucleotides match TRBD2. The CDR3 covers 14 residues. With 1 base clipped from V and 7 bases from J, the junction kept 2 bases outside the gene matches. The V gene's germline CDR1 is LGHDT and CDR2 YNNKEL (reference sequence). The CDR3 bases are TGTGCCAGCAGCCAAGGGAGCGGGGGGAATGAGCAGTTCTTC. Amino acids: CASSQGSGGNEQFF.

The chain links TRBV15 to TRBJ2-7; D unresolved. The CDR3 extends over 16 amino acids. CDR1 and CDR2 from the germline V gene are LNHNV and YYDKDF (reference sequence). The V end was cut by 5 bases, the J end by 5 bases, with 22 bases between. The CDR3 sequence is CATSGGPGYRTDEQYF. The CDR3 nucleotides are TGTGCCACCAGCGGTGGCCCCGGATACCGGACGGACGAGCAGTACTTC.

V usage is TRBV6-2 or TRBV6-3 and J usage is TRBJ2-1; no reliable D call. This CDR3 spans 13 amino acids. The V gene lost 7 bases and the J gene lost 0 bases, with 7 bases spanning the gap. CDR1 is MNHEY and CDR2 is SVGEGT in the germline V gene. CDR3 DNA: TGTGCCAGCACCTCCGTCTCCTACAATGAGCAGTTCTTC. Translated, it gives CASTSVSYNEQFF.

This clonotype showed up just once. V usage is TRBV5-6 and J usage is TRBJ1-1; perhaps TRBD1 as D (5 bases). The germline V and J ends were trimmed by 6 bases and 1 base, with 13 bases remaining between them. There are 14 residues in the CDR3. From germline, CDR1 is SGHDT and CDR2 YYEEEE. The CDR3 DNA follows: TGTGCCAGCACCCATGGAACAGGGAACACTGAAGCTTTCTTT. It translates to CASTHGTGNTEAFF. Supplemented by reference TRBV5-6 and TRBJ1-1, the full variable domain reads DAGVTQSPTHLIKTRGQQVTLRCSPKSGHDTVSWYQQALGQGPQFIFQYYEEEERQRGNFPDRFSGHQFPNYSSELNVNALLLGDSALYLCASTHGTGNTEAFFGQGTRLTVV.

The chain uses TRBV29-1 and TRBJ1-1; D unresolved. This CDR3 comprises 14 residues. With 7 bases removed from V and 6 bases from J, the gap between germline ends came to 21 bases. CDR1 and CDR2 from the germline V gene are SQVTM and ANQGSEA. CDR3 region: CSAPPLFETAEAFF. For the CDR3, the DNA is TGCAGCGCCCCGCCCTTATTTGAAACGGCTGAAGCTTTCTTT. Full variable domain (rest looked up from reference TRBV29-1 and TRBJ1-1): SAVISQKPSRDICQRGTSLTIQCQVDSQVTMMFWYRQQPGQSLTLIATANQGSEATYESGFVIDKFPISRPNLTFSTLTVSNMSPEDSSIYLCSAPPLFETAEAFFGQGTRLTVV.

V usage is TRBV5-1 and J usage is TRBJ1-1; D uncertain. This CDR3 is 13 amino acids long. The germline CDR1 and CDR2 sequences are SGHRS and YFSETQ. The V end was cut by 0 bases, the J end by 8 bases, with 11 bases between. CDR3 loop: CASSLEGFFEAFF. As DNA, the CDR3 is TGCGCCAGCAGCTTGGAAGGGTTTTTCGAAGCTTTCTTT.

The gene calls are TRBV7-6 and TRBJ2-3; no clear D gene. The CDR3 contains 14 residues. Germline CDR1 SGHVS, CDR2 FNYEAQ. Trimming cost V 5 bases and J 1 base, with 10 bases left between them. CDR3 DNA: TGTGCCAGCAGCCCTGGTCGTGGCACAGATACGCAGTATTTT. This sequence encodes CASSPGRGTDTQYF.

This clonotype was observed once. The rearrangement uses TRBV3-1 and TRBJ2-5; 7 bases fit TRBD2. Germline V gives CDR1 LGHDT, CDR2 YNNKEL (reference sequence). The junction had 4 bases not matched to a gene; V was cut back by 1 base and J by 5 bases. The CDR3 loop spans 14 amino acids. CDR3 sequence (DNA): TGTGCCAGCAGCCAAGTAGGGACTACCGAGACCCAGTACTTC. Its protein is CASSQVGTTETQYF.

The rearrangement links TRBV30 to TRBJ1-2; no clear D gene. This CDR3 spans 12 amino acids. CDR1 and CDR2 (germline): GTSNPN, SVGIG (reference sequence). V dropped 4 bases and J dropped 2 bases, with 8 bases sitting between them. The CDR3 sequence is CAWIGNNYGYTF. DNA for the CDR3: TGTGCCTGGATCGGGAACAACTATGGCTACACCTTC.

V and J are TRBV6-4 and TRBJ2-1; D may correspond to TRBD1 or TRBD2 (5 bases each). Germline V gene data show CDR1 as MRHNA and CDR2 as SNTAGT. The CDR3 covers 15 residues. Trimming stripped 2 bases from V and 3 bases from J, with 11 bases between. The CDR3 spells CASSDGGGGYNEQFF. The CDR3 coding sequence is TGTGCCAGCAGTGACGGGGGTGGAGGCTACAATGAGCAGTTCTTC.

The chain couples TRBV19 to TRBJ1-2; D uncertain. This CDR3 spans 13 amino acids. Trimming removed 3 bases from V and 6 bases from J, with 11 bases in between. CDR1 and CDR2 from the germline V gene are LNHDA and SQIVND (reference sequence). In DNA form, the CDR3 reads TGTGCCAGTAGTATTTGGCCAGGAGATGGCTACACCTTC. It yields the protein CASSIWPGDGYTF. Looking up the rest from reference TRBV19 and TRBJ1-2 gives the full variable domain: DGGITQSPKYLFRKEGQNVTLSCEQNLNHDAMYWYRQDPGQGLRLIYYSQIVNDFQKGDIAEGYSVSREKKESFPLTVTSAQKNPTAFYLCASSIWPGDGYTFGSGTRLTVV.